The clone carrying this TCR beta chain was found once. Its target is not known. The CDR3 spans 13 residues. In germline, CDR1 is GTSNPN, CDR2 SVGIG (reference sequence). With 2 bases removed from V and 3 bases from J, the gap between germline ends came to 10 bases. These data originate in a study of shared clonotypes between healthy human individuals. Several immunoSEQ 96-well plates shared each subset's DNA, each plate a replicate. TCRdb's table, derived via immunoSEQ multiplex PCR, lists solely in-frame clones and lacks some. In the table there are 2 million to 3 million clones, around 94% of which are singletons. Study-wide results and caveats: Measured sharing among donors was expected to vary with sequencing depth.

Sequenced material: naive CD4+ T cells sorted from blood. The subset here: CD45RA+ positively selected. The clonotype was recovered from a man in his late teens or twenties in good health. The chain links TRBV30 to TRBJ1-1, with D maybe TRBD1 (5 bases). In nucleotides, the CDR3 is TGTGCCTGGAGTATGGGGGTTCACACTGAAGCTTTCTTT. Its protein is CAWSMGVHTEAFF.